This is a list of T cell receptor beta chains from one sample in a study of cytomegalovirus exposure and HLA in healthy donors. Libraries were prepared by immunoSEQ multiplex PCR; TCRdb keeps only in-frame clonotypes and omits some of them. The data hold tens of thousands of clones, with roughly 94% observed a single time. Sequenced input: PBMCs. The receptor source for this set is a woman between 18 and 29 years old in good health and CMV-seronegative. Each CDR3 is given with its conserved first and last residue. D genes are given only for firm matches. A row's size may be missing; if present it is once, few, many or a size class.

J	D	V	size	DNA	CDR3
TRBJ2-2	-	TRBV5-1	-	TGCGCCAGCAGCTTCGGACAGAACACCGGGGAGCTGTTTTTT	CASSFGQNTGELFF
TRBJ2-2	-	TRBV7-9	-	TGTGCCAGCAGTCGGGACTTGATGGGGTATCGCACCGGGGAGCTGTTTTTT	CASSRDLMGYRTGELFF
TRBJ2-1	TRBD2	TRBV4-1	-	TGCGCCAGCAGCCAACTAGCGGGGGGGTATCTCCATGAGCAGTTCTTC	CASSQLAGGYLHEQFF
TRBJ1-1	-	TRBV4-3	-	TGCGCCAGCAGCCCAAACGTACTCACTGAAGCTTTCTTT	CASSPNVLTEAFF
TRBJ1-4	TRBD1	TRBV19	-	TGTGCCGGTACAGGGGGTCGGGAAAAACTGTTTTTT	CAGTGGREKLFF
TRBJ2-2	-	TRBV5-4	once	TGTGCCAGCAGCTTGGAGGGGCGACCGACCGGGGAGCTGTTTTTT	CASSLEGRPTGELFF
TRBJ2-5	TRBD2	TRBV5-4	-	TGTGCCAGCACCGGGGGGGGCCGAGAGACCCAGTACTTC	CASTGGGRETQYF
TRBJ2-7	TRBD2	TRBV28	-	TGTGCCAGCAGTTCGTCGGTCCTAGCGGGAGGAGGTCTGGGCGAGCAGTACTTC	CASSSSVLAGGGLGEQYF
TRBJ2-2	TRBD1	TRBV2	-	TGTGCCAGTGGACAGGGCAGCGGGGAGCTGTTTTTT	CASGQGSGELFF
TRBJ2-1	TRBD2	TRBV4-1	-	TGCGCCAGCAGCCTCTTACCCGGGACTAGATTCGATGAGCAGTTCTTC	CASSLLPGTRFDEQFF
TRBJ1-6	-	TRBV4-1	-	TGCGCCAGCAGCCACTTTGACGGGGACTCTGGTTCACCCCTCCACTTT	CASSHFDGDSGSPLHF
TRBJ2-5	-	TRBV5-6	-	TGTGCCAGCAGCTGGGGGGGCGAGGAGACCCAGTACTTC	CASSWGGEETQYF
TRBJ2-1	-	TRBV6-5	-	TGTGCCAGCAGCTTCGACAATGAGCAGTTCTTC	CASSFDNEQFF
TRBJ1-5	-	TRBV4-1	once	TGCGCCAGCAGCCAAGTAGCACAGGGCAATCAGCCCCAGCATTTT	CASSQVAQGNQPQHF
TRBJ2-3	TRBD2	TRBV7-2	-	TGTGCCAGCAGCTTAGGCACTAGCGGGGGAGACACAGATACGCAGTATTTT	CASSLGTSGGDTDTQYF
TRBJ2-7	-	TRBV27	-	TGTGCCAGCAGTCCAACAGGCTACGAGCAGTACTTC	CASSPTGYEQYF
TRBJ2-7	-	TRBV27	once	TGTGCCAGCAGTTTAAGTGGGAGGCCTTCCTACGAGCAGTACTTC	CASSLSGRPSYEQYF
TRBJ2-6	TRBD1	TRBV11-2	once	TGTGCCAGCATCAAGGGACAGCGGACCTCTGGGGCCAACGTCCTGACTTTC	CASIKGQRTSGANVLTF
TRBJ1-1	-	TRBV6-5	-	TGTGCCAGCAGTTACTCGTTCGGGAACACTGAAGCTTTCTTT	CASSYSFGNTEAFF
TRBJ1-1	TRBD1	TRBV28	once	TGTGCCAGCAGCCGTACCCCCGGGACAGAGTTGACGGACACTGAAGCTTTCTTT	CASSRTPGTELTDTEAFF
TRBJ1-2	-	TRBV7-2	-	TGTGCCAGCAGCATTATCGTGGCTGGCTACACCTTC	CASSIIVAGYTF
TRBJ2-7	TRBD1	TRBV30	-	TGTGCCTGGAGTGACTCCGGGACAGGGCTCTACGAGCAGTACTTC	CAWSDSGTGLYEQYF
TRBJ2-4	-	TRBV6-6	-	TGTGCCAGCAGCCTCTTCCCCACGAGAGCCAAAAACATTCAGTACTTC	CASSLFPTRAKNIQYF
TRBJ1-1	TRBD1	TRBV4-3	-	TGCGCCAGCAGCCAAGATTCGACAGGGCCATTCGAAGCTTTCTTT	CASSQDSTGPFEAFF
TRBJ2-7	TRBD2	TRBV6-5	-	TGTGCCAGCAGTTACGGACTAGCTGACGAGCAGTACTTC	CASSYGLADEQYF
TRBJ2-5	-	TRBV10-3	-	TGTGCCATTGGTGAACTATCCGCCGGGAAGACCCAGTACTTC	CAIGELSAGKTQYF
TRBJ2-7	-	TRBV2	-	TGTGCCAGCAGCTCCGACAGGAGCTCCTACGAGCAGTACTTC	CASSSDRSSYEQYF
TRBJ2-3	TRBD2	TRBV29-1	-	TGCAGCGCCCAGGAACTAGCGGGACCAATTATAACGTTAGATACGCAGTATTTT	CSAQELAGPIITLDTQYF
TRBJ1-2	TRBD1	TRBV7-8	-	TGTGCCAGCAGCCCGGGCAGGGGGGACAACTATGGCTACACCTTC	CASSPGRGDNYGYTF
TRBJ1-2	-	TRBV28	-	TGTGCCAGCAGTTTAGACACAAAGGGGGGGGCTAACTATGGCTACACCTTC	CASSLDTKGGANYGYTF
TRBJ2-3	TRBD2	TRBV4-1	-	TGCGCCAGCAGCCAAGGAACCTTTGGACTAGCGGGGGCAGATACGCAGTATTTT	CASSQGTFGLAGADTQYF
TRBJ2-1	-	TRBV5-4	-	TGTGCCAGCAGCCTGACAGCCTACAATGAGCAGTTCTTC	CASSLTAYNEQFF
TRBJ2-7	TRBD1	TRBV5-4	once	TGTGCCAGCAGTAAAACAGGGGGGCTAGCGAAGTTGCAGTACTTC	CASSKTGGLAKLQYF
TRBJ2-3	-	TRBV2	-	TGTGCCAGCACCCGGTCGAGTACGCAGTATTTT	CASTRSSTQYF
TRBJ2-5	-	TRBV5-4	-	TGTGCCAGCAGCTTCCCTCTACAAGAGACCCAGTACTTC	CASSFPLQETQYF
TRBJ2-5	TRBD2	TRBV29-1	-	TGCAGCGTTGAAACTAGCGGGATTTTGCAAGAGACCCAGTACTTC	CSVETSGILQETQYF
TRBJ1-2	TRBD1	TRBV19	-	TGTGCCAGTAGTCCCTCGGGACAGGGGGTCTATGGCTACACCTTC	CASSPSGQGVYGYTF
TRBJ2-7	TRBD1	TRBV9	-	TGTGCCAGCAGCGTAGCGACAGGGCAGGGCGAGCAGTACTTC	CASSVATGQGEQYF
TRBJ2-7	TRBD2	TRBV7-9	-	TGTGCCAGCAGCTCGTGGGGTTCTAGCGGGGGGCCGGGAGAGCAGTACTTC	CASSSWGSSGGPGEQYF
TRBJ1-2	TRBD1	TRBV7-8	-	TGTGCCAGCAGCTTTGCAGGGGGCGGAGGGTATGGCTACACCTTC	CASSFAGGGGYGYTF
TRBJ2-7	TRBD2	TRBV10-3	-	TGTGCCATCAGTGAGTCGGGGTCATCGGGAGGGCCTCGAGAGCAGTACTTC	CAISESGSSGGPREQYF
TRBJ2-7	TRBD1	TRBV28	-	TGTGCCAGCAGTTTGAGGGGGACAGATTTCTACGAGCAGTACTTC	CASSLRGTDFYEQYF
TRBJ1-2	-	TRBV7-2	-	TGTGCCAGCAGCTTAGAGACAGGAATCTATGGCTACACCTTC	CASSLETGIYGYTF
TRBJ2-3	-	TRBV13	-	TGTGCCAGCAGCCCCTCAGGCGCAGATACGCAGTATTTT	CASSPSGADTQYF
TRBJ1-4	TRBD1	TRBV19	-	TGTGCCAGTAGTGACTCCAACAGGGGAGGAGAAAAACTGTTTTTT	CASSDSNRGGEKLFF
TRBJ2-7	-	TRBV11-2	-	TGTGCCAGCAGCTCCATGTTCGGGGGCGAGCAGTACTTC	CASSSMFGGEQYF
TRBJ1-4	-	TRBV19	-	TGTGCCAGTAGTACCCCGAGCAGGTTTGGTGAAAAACTGTTTTTT	CASSTPSRFGEKLFF
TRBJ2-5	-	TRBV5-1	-	TGCGCCAGCAGCTTGACAGAAGGAGAGACCCAGTACTTC	CASSLTEGETQYF
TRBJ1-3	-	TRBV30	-	TGTGCCTGGAGTGGCGCCTCTGGAAACACCATATATTTT	CAWSGASGNTIYF
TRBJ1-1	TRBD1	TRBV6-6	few	TGTGCCAGCAGCCGACAGGGGGCGGCCACTGAAGCTTTCTTT	CASSRQGAATEAFF
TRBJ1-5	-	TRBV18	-	TGTGCCAGCTCACCGCCAGGGGTAGGCAATCAGCCCCAGCATTTT	CASSPPGVGNQPQHF
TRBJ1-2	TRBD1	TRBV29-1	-	TGCAGCGTTGTGACAGGGAATGGCTACACCTTC	CSVVTGNGYTF
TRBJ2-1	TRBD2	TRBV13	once	TGTGCCAGCAGCTTTGGCGGGGGGGCCGTTAGGACCTACAATGAGCAGTTCTTC	CASSFGGGAVRTYNEQFF
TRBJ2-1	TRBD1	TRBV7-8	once	TGTGCCAGCGGGACAGCGGCTTACAATGAGCAGTTCTTC	CASGTAAYNEQFF
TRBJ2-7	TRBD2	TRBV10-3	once	TGTGCCATCAGTCCGGCGAGCGGGATCGACGAGCAGTACTTC	CAISPASGIDEQYF
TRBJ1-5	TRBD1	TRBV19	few	TGTGCCAGTAGTAAGCAGACAGGGGGCAATCAGCCCCAGCATTTT	CASSKQTGGNQPQHF